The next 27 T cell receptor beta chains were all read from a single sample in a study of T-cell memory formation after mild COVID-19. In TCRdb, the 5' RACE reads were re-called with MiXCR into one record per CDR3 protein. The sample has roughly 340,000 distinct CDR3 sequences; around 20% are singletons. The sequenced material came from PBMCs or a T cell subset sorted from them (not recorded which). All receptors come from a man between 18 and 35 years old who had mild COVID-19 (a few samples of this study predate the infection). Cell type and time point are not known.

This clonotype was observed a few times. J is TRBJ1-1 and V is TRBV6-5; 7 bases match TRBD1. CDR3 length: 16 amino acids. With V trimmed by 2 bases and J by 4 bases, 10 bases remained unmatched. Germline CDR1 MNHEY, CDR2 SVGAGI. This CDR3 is CASSYDTGAGSTEAFF. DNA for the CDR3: TGTGCCAGCAGTTACGACACAGGGGCAGGGAGCACTGAAGCTTTCTTT.

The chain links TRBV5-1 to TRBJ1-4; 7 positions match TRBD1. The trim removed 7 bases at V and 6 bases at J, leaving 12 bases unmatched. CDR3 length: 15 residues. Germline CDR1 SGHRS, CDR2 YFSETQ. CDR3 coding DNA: TGCGCCAGCGGTCCCGGGACAGTCGGGTATGAAAAACTGTTTTTT. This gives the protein CASGPGTVGYEKLFF.

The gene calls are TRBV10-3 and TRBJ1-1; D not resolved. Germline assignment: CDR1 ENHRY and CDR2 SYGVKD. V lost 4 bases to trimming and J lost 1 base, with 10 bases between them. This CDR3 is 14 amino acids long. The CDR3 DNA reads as TGTGCCATCAGTGCAGGTGCGGCGAACACTGAAGCTTTCTTT. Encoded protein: CAISAGAANTEAFF.

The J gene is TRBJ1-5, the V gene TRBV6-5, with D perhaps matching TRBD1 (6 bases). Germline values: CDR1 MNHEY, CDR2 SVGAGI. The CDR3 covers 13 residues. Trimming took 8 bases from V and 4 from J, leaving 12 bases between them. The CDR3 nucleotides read TGTGCCAGCCGGGGGCACCCTAATCAGCCCCAGCATTTT. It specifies CASRGHPNQPQHF.

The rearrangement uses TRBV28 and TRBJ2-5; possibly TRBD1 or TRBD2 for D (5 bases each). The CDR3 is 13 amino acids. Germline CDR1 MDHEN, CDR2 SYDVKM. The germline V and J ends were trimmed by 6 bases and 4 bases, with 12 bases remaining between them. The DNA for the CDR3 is TGTGCCAGCAGACTCCGGGACGGAGAGACCCAGTACTTC. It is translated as CASRLRDGETQYF.

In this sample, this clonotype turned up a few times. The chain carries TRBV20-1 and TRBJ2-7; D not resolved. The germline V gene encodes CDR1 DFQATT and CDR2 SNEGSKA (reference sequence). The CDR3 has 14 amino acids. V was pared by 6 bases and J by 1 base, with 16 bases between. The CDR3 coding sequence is TGCAGTGCGATCTCAAGCGCTCCTTCCTACGAGCAGTACTTC. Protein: CSAISSAPSYEQYF.

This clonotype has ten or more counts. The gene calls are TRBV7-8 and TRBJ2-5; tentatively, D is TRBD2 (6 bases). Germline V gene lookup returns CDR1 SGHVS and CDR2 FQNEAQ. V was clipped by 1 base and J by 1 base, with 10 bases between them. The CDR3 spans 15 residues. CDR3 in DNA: TGTGCCAGCAGCTTAGATCGGGGGATCCAAGAGACCCAGTACTTC. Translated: CASSLDRGIQETQYF.

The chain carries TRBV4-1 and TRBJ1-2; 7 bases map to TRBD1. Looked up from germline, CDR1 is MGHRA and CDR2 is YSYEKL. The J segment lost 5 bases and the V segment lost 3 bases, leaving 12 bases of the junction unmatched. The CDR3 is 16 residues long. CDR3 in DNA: TGCGCCAGCAGCCAGCCATCGACAGGGAGGGAATATGGCTACACCTTC. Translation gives CASSQPSTGREYGYTF.

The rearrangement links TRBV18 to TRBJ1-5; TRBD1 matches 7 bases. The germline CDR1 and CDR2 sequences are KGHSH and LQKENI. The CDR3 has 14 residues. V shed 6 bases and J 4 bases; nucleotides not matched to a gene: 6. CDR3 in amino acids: CASSGQDPNQPQHF. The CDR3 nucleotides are TGTGCCAGCTCTGGACAGGACCCTAATCAGCCCCAGCATTTT.

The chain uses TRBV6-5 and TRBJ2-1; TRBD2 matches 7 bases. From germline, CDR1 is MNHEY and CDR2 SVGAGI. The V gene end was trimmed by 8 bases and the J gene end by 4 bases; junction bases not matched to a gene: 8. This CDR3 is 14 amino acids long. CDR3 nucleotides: TGTGCCAGCGCCTACAGCGGGGTTTACAATGAGCAGTTCTTC. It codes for CASAYSGVYNEQFF.

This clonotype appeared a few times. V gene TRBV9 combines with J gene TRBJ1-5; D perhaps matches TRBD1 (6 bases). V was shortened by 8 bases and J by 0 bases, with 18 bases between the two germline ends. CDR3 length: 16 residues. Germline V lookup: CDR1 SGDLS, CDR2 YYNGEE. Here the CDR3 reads CASSGGDTLSNQPQHF. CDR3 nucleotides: TGTGCCAGTTCAGGCGGGGACACTCTTAGCAATCAGCCCCAGCATTTT.

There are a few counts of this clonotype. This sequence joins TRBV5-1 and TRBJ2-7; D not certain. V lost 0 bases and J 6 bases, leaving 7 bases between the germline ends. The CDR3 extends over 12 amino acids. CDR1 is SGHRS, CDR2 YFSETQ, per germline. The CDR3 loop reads CASSLAIIEQYV. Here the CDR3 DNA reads TGCGCCAGCAGCTTGGCCATCATCGAGCAGTACGTC.

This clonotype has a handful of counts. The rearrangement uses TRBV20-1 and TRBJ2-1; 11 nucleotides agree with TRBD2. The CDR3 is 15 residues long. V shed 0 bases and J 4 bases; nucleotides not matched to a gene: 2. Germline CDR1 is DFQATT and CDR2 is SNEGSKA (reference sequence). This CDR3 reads CSARDTSGGYNEQFF. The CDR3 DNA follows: TGCAGTGCTAGAGATACTAGCGGGGGATACAATGAGCAGTTCTTC.

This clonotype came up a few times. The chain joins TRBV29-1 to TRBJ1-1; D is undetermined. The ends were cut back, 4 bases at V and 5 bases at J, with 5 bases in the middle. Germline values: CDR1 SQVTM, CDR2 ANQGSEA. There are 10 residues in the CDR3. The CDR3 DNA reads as TGCAGCGTTGTAAGGACTGAAGCTTTCTTT. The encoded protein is CSVVRTEAFF.

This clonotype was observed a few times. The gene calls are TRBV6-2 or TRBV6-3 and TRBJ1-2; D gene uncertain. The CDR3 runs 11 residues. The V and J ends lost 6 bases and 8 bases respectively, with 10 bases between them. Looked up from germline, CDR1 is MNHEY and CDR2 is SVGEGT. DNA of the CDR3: TGTGCCAGCAGGGAAACCTGGGGCTACACCTTC. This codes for CASRETWGYTF.

CDR3 residues: CASSRDGELTQYF. The CDR3 DNA follows: TGTGCCAGCAGTCGGGACGGGGAATTGACCCAGTACTTC. The chain links TRBV6-2 or TRBV6-3 to TRBJ2-5; D is possibly TRBD1 or TRBD2 (5 bases each). Trimming shortened V by 5 bases and J by 7 bases, and 14 bases separated the two germline ends. Germline V gives CDR1 MNHEY, CDR2 SVGEGT. CDR3 length: 13 amino acids.

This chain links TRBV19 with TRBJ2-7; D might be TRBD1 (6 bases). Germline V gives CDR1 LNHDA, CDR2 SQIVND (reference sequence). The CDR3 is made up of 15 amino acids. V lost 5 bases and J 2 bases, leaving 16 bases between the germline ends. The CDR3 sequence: CASSLNRGGPYEQYF. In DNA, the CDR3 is TGTGCCAGTAGTTTAAACAGAGGGGGTCCCTACGAGCAGTACTTC.

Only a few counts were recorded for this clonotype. The CDR3 DNA follows: TGTGCCAGCAGCTGGAGGACAGGTGATTATGGCTACACCTTC. It is translated as CASSWRTGDYGYTF. The genes are TRBV7-2 and TRBJ1-2; 7 nucleotides match TRBD1. V was pared by 4 bases and J by 5 bases, with 7 bases of the junction left unmatched. The CDR3 is made up of 14 amino acids. Germline lookup yields CDR1 SGHTA and CDR2 FQGNSA.

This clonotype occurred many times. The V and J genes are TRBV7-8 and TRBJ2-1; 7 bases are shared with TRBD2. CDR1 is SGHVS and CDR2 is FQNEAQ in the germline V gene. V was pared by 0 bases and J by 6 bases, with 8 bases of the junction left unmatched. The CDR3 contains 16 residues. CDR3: CASSLAHGGSVNEQFF. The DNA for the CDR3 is TGTGCCAGCAGCTTAGCGCACGGGGGGTCGGTCAATGAGCAGTTCTTC.

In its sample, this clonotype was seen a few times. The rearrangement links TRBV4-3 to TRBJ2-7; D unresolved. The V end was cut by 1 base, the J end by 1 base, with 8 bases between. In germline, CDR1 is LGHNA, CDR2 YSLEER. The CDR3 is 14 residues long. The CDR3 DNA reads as TGCGCCAGCAGCCAAGGCATTGATTCCTACGAGCAGTACTTC. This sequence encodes CASSQGIDSYEQYF.

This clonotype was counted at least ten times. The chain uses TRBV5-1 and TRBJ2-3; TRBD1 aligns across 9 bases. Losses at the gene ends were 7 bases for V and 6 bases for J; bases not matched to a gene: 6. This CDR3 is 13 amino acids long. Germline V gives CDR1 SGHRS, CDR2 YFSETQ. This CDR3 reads CASEGQGFDTQYF. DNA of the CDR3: TGCGCCAGCGAGGGACAGGGCTTCGATACGCAGTATTTT. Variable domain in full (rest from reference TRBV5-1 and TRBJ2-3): KAGVTQTPRYLIKTRGQQVTLSCSPISGHRSVSWYQQTPGQGLQFLFEYFSETQRNKGNFPGRFSGRQFSNSRSEMNVSTLELGDSALYLCASEGQGFDTQYFGPGTRLTVL.

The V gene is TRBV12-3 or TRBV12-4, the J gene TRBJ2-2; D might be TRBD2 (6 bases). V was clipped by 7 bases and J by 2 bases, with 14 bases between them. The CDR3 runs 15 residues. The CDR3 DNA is TGTGCCAGCACAACCGGGACTTTCAACACCGGGGAGCTGTTTTTT. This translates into CASTTGTFNTGELFF.

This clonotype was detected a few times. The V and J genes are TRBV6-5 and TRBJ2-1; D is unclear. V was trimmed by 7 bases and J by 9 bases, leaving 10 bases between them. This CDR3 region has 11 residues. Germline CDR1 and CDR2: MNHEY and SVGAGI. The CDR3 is CASTNHAEQFF. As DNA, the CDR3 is TGTGCCAGCACCAACCATGCTGAGCAGTTCTTC.

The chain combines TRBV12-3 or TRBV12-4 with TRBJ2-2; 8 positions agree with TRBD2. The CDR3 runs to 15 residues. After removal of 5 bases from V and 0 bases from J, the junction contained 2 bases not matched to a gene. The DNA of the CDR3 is TGTGCCAGCAGTGACGGGGGGGCGAACACCGGGGAGCTGTTTTTT. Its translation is CASSDGGANTGELFF.

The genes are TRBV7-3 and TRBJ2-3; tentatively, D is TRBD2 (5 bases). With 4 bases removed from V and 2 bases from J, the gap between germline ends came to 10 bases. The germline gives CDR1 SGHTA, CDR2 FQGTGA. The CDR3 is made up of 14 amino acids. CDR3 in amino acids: CASSSTGNTDTQYF. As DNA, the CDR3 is TGTGCCAGCAGCTCTACCGGGAACACAGATACGCAGTATTTT.

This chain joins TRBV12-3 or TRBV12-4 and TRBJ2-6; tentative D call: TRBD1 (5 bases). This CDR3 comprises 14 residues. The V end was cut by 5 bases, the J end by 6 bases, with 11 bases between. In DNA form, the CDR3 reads TGTGCCAGCAGTGGCAGGGCTGTGGCCAACGTCCTGACTTTC. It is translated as CASSGRAVANVLTF.

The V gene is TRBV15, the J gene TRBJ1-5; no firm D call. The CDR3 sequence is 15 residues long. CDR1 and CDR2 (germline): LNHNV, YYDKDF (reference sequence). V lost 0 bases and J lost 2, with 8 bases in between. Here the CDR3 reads CATSRDMWGNQPQHF. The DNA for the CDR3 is TGTGCCACCAGCAGAGATATGTGGGGCAATCAGCCCCAGCATTTT.